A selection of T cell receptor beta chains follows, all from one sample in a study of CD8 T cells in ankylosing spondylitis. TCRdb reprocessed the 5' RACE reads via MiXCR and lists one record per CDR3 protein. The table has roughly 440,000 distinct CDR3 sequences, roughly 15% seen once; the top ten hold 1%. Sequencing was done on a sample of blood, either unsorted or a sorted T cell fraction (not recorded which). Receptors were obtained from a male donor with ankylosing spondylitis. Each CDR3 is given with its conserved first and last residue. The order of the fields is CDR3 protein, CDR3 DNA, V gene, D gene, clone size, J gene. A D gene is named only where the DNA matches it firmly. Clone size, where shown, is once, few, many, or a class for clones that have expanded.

CASSQPTRGYTF,TGTGCCAGCAGCCAACCCACCCGGGGCTACACCTTC,TRBV3-1,NA,few,TRBJ1-2
CASSSPGLANGKQYF,TGTGCCAGCAGTTCCCCGGGACTAGCGAATGGCAAGCAGTACTTC,TRBV27,TRBD2,few,TRBJ2-7
CASSLDMYEQYF,TGTGCCAGCAGCTTGGACATGTACGAGCAGTACTTC,TRBV7-2,NA,NA,TRBJ2-7
CASSQDTSGGTGELFF,TGTGCCAGCAGCCAAGATACTAGCGGGGGGACCGGGGAGCTGTTTTTT,TRBV4-2,TRBD2,NA,TRBJ2-2
CASSTGQGNTGELFF,TGTGCCAGCAGCACGGGACAGGGGAACACCGGGGAGCTGTTTTTT,TRBV12-3/TRBV12-4,TRBD1,many,TRBJ2-2
CASSASDIYTEAFF,TGTGCCAGCAGTGCGTCGGACATATACACTGAAGCTTTCTTT,TRBV2,NA,few,TRBJ1-1
CASSSPSGNRYEQYF,TGTGCCAGCAGCTCCCCTAGCGGGAACAGATACGAGCAGTACTTC,TRBV11-2,TRBD2,NA,TRBJ2-7
CASSLAQGQGVNTEAFF,TGTGCCAGCAGTTTAGCGCAGGGACAGGGGGTGAACACTGAAGCTTTCTTT,TRBV12-3/TRBV12-4,TRBD1,NA,TRBJ1-1
CASRDSSGANVLTF,TGTGCCAGCAGGGACAGTTCTGGGGCCAACGTCCTGACTTTC,TRBV7-9,NA,NA,TRBJ2-6
CASSLAPDLGPYGYTF,TGCGCCAGCAGCTTGGCCCCGGACTTGGGTCCCTATGGCTACACCTTC,TRBV5-1,NA,few,TRBJ1-2
CASSRSWDTEAFF,TGTGCCAGCTCACGTAGTTGGGACACTGAAGCTTTCTTT,TRBV18,NA,few,TRBJ1-1
CASRPRASGRDGNEQFF,TGTGCCAGCAGACCAAGAGCCTCCGGGAGGGATGGGAATGAGCAGTTCTTC,TRBV4-2,TRBD2,NA,TRBJ2-1
CASSPPGTLSGELFF,TGTGCCAGCAGCCCCCCCGGGACTCTTAGCGGGGAGCTGTTTTTT,TRBV7-2,NA,NA,TRBJ2-2
CASSLGTIRGNEQFF,TGTGCCAGCAGCTTGGGAACCATCAGGGGCAATGAGCAGTTCTTC,TRBV5-4,NA,NA,TRBJ2-1
CAPRRVPGGGSQPQHF,TGTGCCCCCCGACGTGTTCCGGGAGGGGGAAGTCAGCCCCAGCATTTT,TRBV27,NA,NA,TRBJ1-5
CASTQWGGYEQYF,TGTGCCAGCACCCAATGGGGAGGCTACGAGCAGTACTTC,TRBV7-9,NA,NA,TRBJ2-7
CSARVLPSINSPLHF,TGCAGTGCTAGAGTTTTGCCCAGTATTAATTCACCCCTCCACTTT,TRBV20-1,NA,NA,TRBJ1-6
CASSRWEGTGELFF,TGTGCCAGCAGCCGCTGGGAGGGCACCGGGGAGCTGTTTTTT,TRBV3-1,TRBD2,NA,TRBJ2-2
CAWSVAVDEQFF,TGTGCCTGGAGTGTAGCAGTTGATGAGCAGTTCTTC,TRBV30,NA,NA,TRBJ2-1
CASSSGLAGGPVRDTQYF,TGCGCCAGCAGCTCAGGACTAGCGGGAGGGCCTGTAAGAGATACGCAGTATTTT,TRBV5-1,TRBD2,NA,TRBJ2-3
CASSPHRDYEQYF,TGTGCCAGCAGCCCCCACAGGGACTACGAGCAGTACTTC,TRBV16,NA,few,TRBJ2-7
CSARLAGQLNTGELFF,TGCAGCGCCCGACTAGCGGGCCAACTAAACACCGGGGAGCTGTTTTTT,TRBV29-1,TRBD2,few,TRBJ2-2
CASSGPLDQPQHF,TGTGCCAGCAGTGGGCCCCTGGATCAGCCCCAGCATTTT,TRBV2,NA,few,TRBJ1-5
CATTSEGLGSYEQYF,TGTGCCACCACCTCCGAGGGCTTGGGCTCCTACGAGCAGTACTTC,TRBV28,NA,few,TRBJ2-7
CASSAQGYNSPLHF,TGTGCCAGCAGCGCCCAGGGGTATAATTCACCCCTCCACTTT,TRBV9,NA,NA,TRBJ1-6
CAIRAAIEEKLFF,TGTGCCATCAGGGCCGCCATCGAGGAAAAACTGTTTTTT,TRBV10-3,NA,NA,TRBJ1-4
CASSAYQGFSNGYTF,TGTGCCAGCAGCGCTTATCAGGGGTTCTCTAATGGCTACACCTTC,TRBV7-2,NA,NA,TRBJ1-2
CSARVGGIDEQFF,TGCAGTGCTAGAGTCGGGGGGATCGATGAGCAGTTCTTC,TRBV20-1,TRBD2,many,TRBJ2-1
CASSVGQGTQYF,TGTGCCAGCAGCGTCGGCCAAGGGACGCAGTATTTT,TRBV9,NA,few,TRBJ2-3
CASSRTRSTNYGYTF,TGTGCCAGCAGCCGCACTAGATCGACCAACTATGGCTACACCTTC,TRBV6-1,NA,few,TRBJ1-2